These T cell receptor beta chains were read from a single sample in a study of naive and memory T cell subsets. TCRdb itself ran the UMI-ligation and nested PCR reads through MiXCR, one entry per CDR3 protein. The sample lists approximately 150,000 distinct CDR3 sequences, more than 15% occurring once. What was sequenced was naive CD8+ T cells from blood. The receptors stem from a human donor in good health. Each CDR3 is given with its conserved first and last residue. Each record gives: V gene, clone size, D gene, J gene, CDR3 protein, CDR3 DNA. D genes are given only for firm matches. The size of a clone is reported for some rows only, either as once, few or many, or as a class for expanded clones.

TRBV6-1	NA	TRBD1	TRBJ2-6	CASSNYYRDRGFSGANVLTF	TGTGCCAGCAGCAATTACTACCGGGACAGGGGATTCTCTGGGGCCAACGTCCTGACTTTC
TRBV28	NA	NA	TRBJ2-7	CASSPLVDSYEQYF	TGTGCCAGCAGCCCCCTCGTGGACAGCTACGAGCAGTACTTC
TRBV3-1	NA	NA	TRBJ2-5	CASSQLNKDPQETQYF	TGTGCCAGCAGCCAGCTCAACAAAGACCCACAAGAGACCCAGTACTTC
TRBV27	NA	TRBD2	TRBJ2-7	CASSFTSGFPSEQYF	TGTGCCAGCAGTTTCACTAGCGGGTTTCCCTCCGAGCAGTACTTC
TRBV10-1	few	NA	TRBJ2-7	CASMPTGSSYEQYF	TGCGCCAGCATGCCGACGGGGAGCTCCTACGAGCAGTACTTC
TRBV14	NA	TRBD2	TRBJ2-3	CASSPLAGDLNTDTQYF	TGTGCCAGCAGCCCACTAGCGGGAGATCTGAACACAGATACGCAGTATTTT
TRBV7-9	few	NA	TRBJ2-3	CASSTIESTDTQYF	TGTGCCAGCAGCACCATAGAGAGCACAGATACGCAGTATTTT
TRBV7-8	NA	NA	TRBJ2-1	CASSFPTSTFEQFF	TGTGCCAGCAGCTTCCCAACTAGTACTTTTGAGCAGTTCTTC
TRBV28	NA	TRBD2	TRBJ2-1	CASTKRLAIDEQFF	TGTGCCAGCACCAAACGACTAGCTATAGATGAGCAGTTCTTC
TRBV4-3	NA	NA	TRBJ2-7	CASSQDLGTSYEQYF	TGCGCCAGCAGCCAAGATCTCGGGACTTCCTACGAGCAGTACTTC
TRBV5-1	NA	NA	TRBJ2-7	CASSFSRASYEQYF	TGCGCCAGCAGCTTCTCCAGGGCGTCCTACGAGCAGTACTTC
TRBV14	NA	NA	TRBJ1-1	CASSQEGGAPEAFF	TGTGCCAGCAGCCAAGAGGGAGGGGCCCCTGAAGCTTTCTTT
TRBV6-5	few	TRBD1	TRBJ2-7	CASSYRGTGTYEQYF	TGTGCCAGCAGTTACCGGGGGACAGGGACCTACGAGCAGTACTTC
TRBV7-2	few	NA	TRBJ2-1	CASSSAYQNEQFF	TGTGCCAGCAGCTCAGCTTACCAGAATGAGCAGTTCTTC
TRBV29-1	few	NA	TRBJ1-2	CSGVGGGGYGYTF	TGCAGCGGTGTTGGAGGGGGGGGCTATGGCTACACCTTC
TRBV20-1	NA	TRBD2	TRBJ2-1	CSARWWGEGPNEQFF	TGCAGTGCTAGATGGTGGGGGGAGGGCCCTAATGAGCAGTTCTTC
TRBV6-6	NA	NA	TRBJ1-2	CASSYSMVTGEGYTF	TGTGCCAGCAGTTACTCGATGGTAACGGGTGAAGGCTACACCTTC
TRBV28	few	TRBD1	TRBJ1-5	CASSETGGGNQPQHF	TGTGCCAGCAGTGAAACAGGGGGCGGCAATCAGCCCCAGCATTTT
TRBV29-1	NA	TRBD2	TRBJ2-7	CSVEKRDPYEQYF	TGCAGCGTTGAGAAGCGGGACCCCTACGAGCAGTACTTC
TRBV29-1	few	NA	TRBJ1-1	CSGIHWTEAFF	TGCAGCGGTATTCATTGGACTGAAGCTTTCTTT
TRBV4-1	few	NA	TRBJ2-7	CASSQYGTTYEQYF	TGCGCCAGCAGCCAATACGGAACAACTTACGAGCAGTACTTC
TRBV4-1	few	NA	TRBJ2-3	CASSQEDTGVGDTQYF	TGCGCCAGCAGCCAAGAAGACACGGGAGTGGGAGATACGCAGTATTTT
TRBV10-2	few	NA	TRBJ2-5	CASSELRAPAQETQYF	TGCGCCAGCAGTGAGTTGAGGGCGCCAGCCCAAGAGACCCAGTACTTC
TRBV12-3/TRBV12-4	few	NA	TRBJ2-5	CASSSPYRETQYF	TGTGCCAGCAGTTCCCCCTACCGGGAGACCCAGTACTTC
TRBV27	NA	NA	TRBJ2-7	CASSFKAPYEQYF	TGTGCCAGCAGTTTCAAGGCCCCCTACGAGCAGTACTTC
TRBV5-5	few	NA	TRBJ2-7	CASNPNPAHEQYF	TGTGCCAGCAACCCCAACCCAGCGCACGAGCAGTACTTC
TRBV5-6	many	NA	TRBJ2-5	CASSLDDDGGYTETQYF	TGTGCCAGCAGCTTGGACGACGACGGGGGTTATACAGAGACCCAGTACTTC
TRBV6-6	few	TRBD1	TRBJ1-5	CASRTPRQGYSNQPQHF	TGTGCCAGCAGGACGCCTAGACAGGGGTATAGCAATCAGCCCCAGCATTTT
TRBV19	NA	NA	TRBJ2-3	CASQTGGSDTQYF	TGTGCCAGCCAGACCGGCGGGTCAGATACGCAGTATTTT
TRBV4-1	NA	TRBD1	TRBJ1-6	CASSHRQGNSNSPLHF	TGCGCCAGCAGCCATAGACAGGGTAACTCGAATTCACCCCTCCACTTT
TRBV6-2/TRBV6-3	NA	NA	TRBJ1-1	CASSLSDTEAFF	TGTGCCAGCAGTTTATCGGACACTGAAGCTTTCTTT
TRBV30	NA	TRBD1	TRBJ2-1	CAWGQDSYNEQFF	TGTGCCTGGGGACAGGACTCCTACAATGAGCAGTTCTTC
TRBV4-1	NA	NA	TRBJ2-5	CASSSRDSQETQYF	TGCGCCAGCAGCTCGCGGGACAGCCAAGAGACCCAGTACTTC
TRBV20-1	few	TRBD2	TRBJ2-5	CSADGTSRETQYF	TGCAGTGCGGACGGGACTAGCCGAGAGACCCAGTACTTC
TRBV9	NA	TRBD2	TRBJ2-3	CASSVELAGFPQYF	TGTGCCAGCAGCGTAGAACTAGCGGGATTTCCGCAGTATTTT
TRBV6-5	NA	NA	TRBJ1-1	CASSFWTNTEAFF	TGTGCCAGCAGTTTTTGGACTAACACTGAAGCTTTCTTT
TRBV2	NA	TRBD1	TRBJ1-2	CASSGAGGNYGYTF	TGTGCCAGCAGTGGAGCAGGGGGCAACTATGGCTACACCTTC
TRBV4-2	NA	NA	TRBJ2-7	CASSQEGEQYF	TGTGCCAGCAGCCAAGAAGGGGAGCAGTACTTC
TRBV6-2/TRBV6-3	NA	NA	TRBJ2-7	CASSYISYEQYF	TGTGCCAGCAGTTACATCTCCTACGAGCAGTACTTC
TRBV10-3	few	NA	TRBJ2-7	CAISQGLAYEQYF	TGTGCCATCAGCCAAGGACTTGCGTACGAGCAGTACTTC
TRBV6-5	few	NA	TRBJ1-1	CASREGSNTEAFF	TGTGCCAGCAGGGAGGGATCGAACACTGAAGCTTTCTTT